These 32 T cell receptor beta chains were sequenced from one sample in a study of blood T cell repertoires in COVID-19. The method was immunoSEQ multiplex PCR; TCRdb's version includes in-frame clones alone and lacks a portion of them. Here the sample spans about 280,000 clones, around 88% being singletons. Sequenced material: peripheral blood. These receptors originate from a woman in her seventies with COVID-19, enrolled during active disease.

The chain links TRBV30 to TRBJ1-5; 11 bases align to TRBD1. CDR3 size: 14 residues. With V trimmed by 3 bases and J by 5 bases, 3 bases remained unmatched. The V gene's germline CDR1 is GTSNPN and CDR2 SVGIG (reference sequence). In DNA, the CDR3 is TGTGCCTGGAGCCGGGACAGGGGGGATCAGCCCCAGCATTTT. Protein product: CAWSRDRGDQPQHF.

The chain joins TRBV23-1 to TRBJ1-2, with D possibly matching TRBD1 (5 bases). TRBV23-1 is marked as an open reading frame, function uncertain. This CDR3 comprises 13 residues. With 6 bases removed from V and 5 bases from J, the gap between germline ends came to 13 bases. CDR3 in DNA: TGCGCCAGCAGGCAGGGAAGTCTGTATGGCTACACCTTC. The encoded protein is CASRQGSLYGYTF.

This clone was counted many times. The chain uses TRBV24-1 and TRBJ1-2, with 9 nucleotides matching TRBD1. The CDR3 has 15 residues. With 7 bases clipped from V and 4 bases from J, the junction kept 9 bases outside the gene matches. Germline CDR1 KGHDR, CDR2 SFDVKD. The CDR3 protein is CATSPGQGVGYGYTF. The CDR3 DNA is TGTGCCACCAGCCCGGGACAGGGAGTTGGCTATGGCTACACCTTC.

This clone was seen a handful of times. The chain couples TRBV9 to TRBJ1-6; D not resolved. The CDR3 consists of 15 residues. Trimming stripped 0 bases from V and 6 bases from J, with 10 bases between. From germline, CDR1 is SGDLS and CDR2 YYNGEE. DNA of the CDR3: TGTGCCAGCAGCGTAGATGGCCGAGGTAATTCACCCCTCCACTTT. Protein: CASSVDGRGNSPLHF.

The V call is TRBV5-4, the J call TRBJ1-4; D unresolved. The CDR3 spans 17 residues. Trimming pared 3 bases from V and 7 bases from J, leaving 22 bases between. The germline V gene encodes CDR1 SGHNT and CDR2 YYREEE (reference sequence). The CDR3 region is CASSSWTGSLVGEKLFF. The DNA of the CDR3 is TGTGCCAGCAGCTCCTGGACGGGGTCCCTCGTCGGTGAAAAACTGTTTTTT.

V usage is TRBV2 and J usage is TRBJ2-5; perhaps TRBD2 as D (7 bases). The CDR3 has 13 amino acids. Germline CDR1 and CDR2: SNHLY and FYNNEI. The V end was cut by 4 bases, the J end by 4 bases, with 10 bases between. CDR3 amino acids: CASSGGGRETQYF. DNA of the CDR3: TGTGCCAGCAGTGGGGGGGGGCGAGAGACCCAGTACTTC.

The V and J genes are TRBV14 and TRBJ1-2; no reliable D call. V was clipped by 0 bases and J by 4 bases, with 9 bases between them. CDR1 SGHDN and CDR2 FVKESK come from the germline V gene. This CDR3 is built from 14 residues. CDR3 loop: CASSQDLAGYGYTF. For the CDR3, the DNA is TGTGCCAGCAGCCAAGATCTGGCAGGCTATGGCTACACCTTC.

The chain employs TRBV6-1 and TRBJ1-1; 7 positions agree with TRBD1. Losses at the gene ends were 2 bases for V and 2 bases for J; bases not matched to a gene: 2. The CDR3 totals 14 residues. Germline CDR1 reads MNHNS; CDR2 reads SASEGT. The CDR3 protein is CASSENRGNTEAFF. CDR3 nucleotides: TGTGCCAGCAGTGAAAACAGGGGAAACACTGAAGCTTTCTTT.

The genes are TRBV24-1 and TRBJ1-3; the match to TRBD1 covers 7 bases. The length of the CDR3 is 15 residues. Germline V gene lookup returns CDR1 KGHDR and CDR2 SFDVKD. V shed 5 bases and J 0 bases; nucleotides not matched to a gene: 3. CDR3 sequence (DNA): TGTGCCACCAGTGCGTCAGGGGGCTCTGGAAACACCATATATTTT. This translates into CATSASGGSGNTIYF.

V and J are TRBV7-9 and TRBJ2-7; no firm D call. Per germline, CDR1 SEHNR and CDR2 FQNEAQ (reference sequence). Trimming shortened V by 0 bases and J by 7 bases, and 7 bases separated the two germline ends. The CDR3 runs to 12 residues. CDR3: CASSLAAREQYF. As DNA, the CDR3 is TGTGCCAGCAGCTTAGCTGCCCGGGAGCAGTACTTC.

The V call is TRBV2, the J call TRBJ2-7; D is possibly TRBD1 (7 bases). This CDR3 region has 18 residues. V was clipped by 8 bases and J by 2 bases, with 28 bases between them. Germline loops: CDR1 SNHLY, CDR2 FYNNEI. As DNA, the CDR3 is TGTGCCAGCGGACTATCAATTCTACAGGGGCTAGATGCCTACGAGCAGTACTTC. Encoded protein: CASGLSILQGLDAYEQYF. Using reference TRBV2 and TRBJ2-7 for the parts outside the CDR3, the full variable domain is EPEVTQTPSHQVTQMGQEVILRCVPISNHLYFYWYRQILGQKVEFLVSFYNNEISEKSEIFDDQFSVERPDGSNFTLKIRSTKLEDSAMYFCASGLSILQGLDAYEQYFGPGTRLTVT.

The chain has TRBV4-2 and TRBJ1-3; TRBD1 aligns across 8 bases. This CDR3 spans 14 amino acids. In germline, CDR1 is LGHNA, CDR2 YNFKEQ. Trimming at V came to 4 bases and at J to 8 bases, leaving 7 bases not matched to a gene. In nucleotides, the CDR3 is TGTGCCAGCAGCCCCCAGGGGGCCTGGGACACCATATATTTT. Protein product: CASSPQGAWDTIYF.

J is TRBJ2-3 and V is TRBV10-3, with 9 bases that match TRBD1. Germline V gene data show CDR1 as ENHRY and CDR2 as SYGVKD. The CDR3 loop spans 15 amino acids. V trimming: 6 bases; J trimming: 2 bases; junction bases outside the gene matches: 6. The CDR3: CAIRTGQGNTDTQYF. The CDR3 DNA reads as TGTGCCATCAGAACGGGACAGGGAAACACAGATACGCAGTATTTT.

This chain uses TRBV12-3 or TRBV12-4 with TRBJ1-4; D uncertain. This CDR3 is built from 12 residues. Trimming removed 1 base at V and 10 bases at J, with 7 bases between. This CDR3 reads CASSLVGGKLFF. Here the CDR3 DNA reads TGTGCCAGCAGTTTAGTAGGAGGAAAACTGTTTTTT.

This clone turned up a few times. The rearrangement joins TRBV12-5 to TRBJ2-5; 7 bases agree with TRBD1. V shed 2 bases and J 6 bases; nucleotides not matched to a gene: 9. Per the germline V gene, CDR1 is LGHNT and CDR2 is FRNRAP. The CDR3 has 15 amino acids. CDR3 nucleotides: TGTGCTAGTGGTTTGACCCTGGACAGGCCCAAGACCCAGTACTTC. Amino acids: CASGLTLDRPKTQYF.

The chain employs TRBV5-1 and TRBJ1-1; unclear D gene. The V and J ends lost 0 bases and 4 bases respectively, with 4 bases between them. Germline V CDR1 and CDR2: SGHRS, YFSETQ. The CDR3 covers 12 residues. The CDR3 nucleotides are TGCGCCAGCAGCTTGGACGGCACTGAAGCTTTCTTT. It translates to CASSLDGTEAFF.

CDR3 residues: CASSQPRGAGGAYEQYF. The DNA of the CDR3 is TGCGCCAGCAGCCAACCTAGGGGGGCGGGGGGCGCCTACGAGCAGTACTTC. J is TRBJ2-7 and V is TRBV4-1, with 8 bases lining up with TRBD2. Germline lookup yields CDR1 MGHRA and CDR2 YSYEKL. V shed 2 bases and J 2 bases; nucleotides not matched to a gene: 11. The CDR3 extends over 17 amino acids.

The rearrangement joins TRBV19 to TRBJ1-1, with TRBD1 identical over 9 bases. The length of the CDR3 is 16 residues. Germline CDR1 is LNHDA and CDR2 is SQIVND (reference sequence). With 2 bases clipped from V and 6 bases from J, the junction kept 10 bases outside the gene matches. CDR3 sequence reads: CASSIPFGQGSSEAFF. CDR3 in DNA: TGTGCCAGTAGTATACCATTCGGACAGGGGTCGTCTGAAGCTTTCTTT.

This chain joins TRBV24-1 and TRBJ2-3; weak D call: TRBD2 (7 bases). Germline V gene lookup returns CDR1 KGHDR and CDR2 SFDVKD. CDR3 length: 15 residues. V was pared by 4 bases and J by 2 bases, with 12 bases between. In DNA, the CDR3 is TGTGCCACCAGTGAAGGCGGGGGCCCCACAGATACGCAGTATTTT. Residues: CATSEGGGPTDTQYF.

The chain has TRBV7-9 and TRBJ1-2, with TRBD1 identical over 11 bases. Per the germline V gene, CDR1 is SEHNR and CDR2 is FQNEAQ (reference sequence). V gave up 6 bases and J gave up 5 bases; unmatched junction bases: 5. This CDR3 is 14 amino acids long. CDR3 residues: CASSSGQGAYGYTF. The CDR3 DNA reads TGTGCCAGCAGTTCCGGACAGGGGGCTTATGGCTACACCTTC. The full variable domain, in which reference TRBV7-9 and TRBJ1-2 provide the parts outside the CDR3, is DTGVSQNPRHKITKRGQNVTFRCDPISEHNRLYWYRQTLGQGPEFLTYFQNEAQLEKSRLLSDRFSAERPKGSFSTLEIQRTEQGDSAMYLCASSSGQGAYGYTFGSGTRLTVV.

The V call is TRBV28, the J call TRBJ2-3; 7 nucleotides match TRBD2. The CDR3 is 15 residues long. V lost 3 bases and J lost 3; bases outside the gene matches: 6. Germline V gene sequence: CDR1 MDHEN, CDR2 SYDVKM. The CDR3 coding sequence is TGTGCCAGCAGTTTCCCGGGAGGAGGTACAGATACGCAGTATTTT. This gives the protein CASSFPGGGTDTQYF. The full variable domain, its missing parts supplied by reference TRBV28 and TRBJ2-3, is DVKVTQSSRYLVKRTGEKVFLECVQDMDHENMFWYRQDPGLGLRLIYFSYDVKMKEKGDIPEGYSVSREKKERFSLILESASTNQTSMYLCASSFPGGGTDTQYFGPGTRLTVL.

The chain couples TRBV30 to TRBJ2-7; 10 nucleotides align to TRBD1. V shed 2 bases and J 0 bases; nucleotides not matched to a gene: 10. CDR3 length equals 17 residues. In germline, CDR1 is GTSNPN, CDR2 SVGIG (reference sequence). CDR3 DNA sequence: TGTGCCTGGAGTTCTCGCGGGACAGGGGCGAGCTCCTACGAGCAGTACTTC. Translation gives CAWSSRGTGASSYEQYF.

V usage is TRBV7-9 and J usage is TRBJ2-2; D perhaps matches TRBD1 (6 bases). V was cut by 10 bases and J by 7 bases, with 22 bases left in between. The length of the CDR3 is 15 residues. In germline, CDR1 is SEHNR, CDR2 FQNEAQ (reference sequence). This CDR3 reads CAIPSFQGSDGELFF. The CDR3 DNA reads TGTGCCATCCCTAGTTTCCAGGGGTCGGACGGGGAGCTGTTTTTT. Variable domain in full (rest from reference TRBV7-9 and TRBJ2-2): DTGVSQNPRHKITKRGQNVTFRCDPISEHNRLYWYRQTLGQGPEFLTYFQNEAQLEKSRLLSDRFSAERPKGSFSTLEIQRTEQGDSAMYLCAIPSFQGSDGELFFGEGSRLTVL.

In this sample, this clone turned up once. The chain employs TRBV3-1 (or the pseudogene TRBV3-2) and TRBJ1-1; D is perhaps TRBD1 (6 bases). The ends were cut back, 7 bases at V and 11 bases at J, with 17 bases in the middle. The length of the CDR3 is 12 residues. Looked up from germline, CDR1 is LGHDT and CDR2 is YNNKEL (reference sequence). The CDR3, as DNA: TGTGCCAGCACCCAGCGGGGGGCGCAGGCTTTCTTT. Protein: CASTQRGAQAFF.

The V and J genes are TRBV30 and TRBJ2-3; TRBD1 might be the D (5 bases). This CDR3 has 11 residues. V was pared by 5 bases and J by 11 bases, with 14 bases between. Germline CDR1 GTSNPN, CDR2 SVGIG (reference sequence). CDR3 sequence (DNA): TGTGCCTGGGTGGACATCCCTTTGCAGTATTTT. Its protein product is CAWVDIPLQYF.

The gene calls are TRBV3-1 (or the pseudogene TRBV3-2) and TRBJ1-2; 7 bases map to TRBD1. Losses at the gene ends were 4 bases for V and 4 bases for J; bases not matched to a gene: 12. CDR1 and CDR2 from the germline V gene are LGHDT and YNNKEL (reference sequence). The CDR3 runs 16 residues. The CDR3 loop is CASSLNTGTAVYGYTF. The DNA for the CDR3 is TGTGCCAGCAGCCTTAATACCGGGACAGCAGTCTATGGCTACACCTTC.

The chain joins TRBV2 to TRBJ1-2; TRBD1 matches 7 bases. After removal of 7 bases from V and 6 bases from J, the junction contained 8 bases not matched to a gene. The germline V gene encodes CDR1 SNHLY and CDR2 FYNNEI. The CDR3 has 13 residues. CDR3 amino acids: CASIPGQIDGYTF. DNA for the CDR3: TGTGCCAGCATCCCGGGACAGATAGATGGCTACACCTTC.

This clone was recorded once. The rearrangement uses TRBV10-3 and TRBJ1-6; no clear D gene. Germline CDR1 ENHRY, CDR2 SYGVKD. V was clipped by 0 bases and J by 8 bases, with 5 bases between them. CDR3 length equals 13 residues. CDR3: CAISESSYSPLHF. CDR3 nucleotides: TGTGCCATCAGTGAGTCCTCTTATTCACCCCTCCACTTT.

The gene calls are TRBV5-1 and TRBJ1-6, with D maybe TRBD1 (6 bases). Germline CDR1 is SGHRS and CDR2 is YFSETQ. CDR3 length: 15 amino acids. Trimming took off 4 bases at V and 7 bases at J, with 15 bases between the two ends. CDR3 sequence: CASSGGQLRNSPLHF. The CDR3 nucleotides read TGCGCCAGCAGCGGAGGACAGCTTAGAAATTCACCCCTCCACTTT.

The rearrangement joins TRBV29-1 to TRBJ1-2, with 7 bases fitting TRBD1. Trimming removed 5 bases from V and 3 bases from J; junction bases left unmatched: 9. The CDR3 spans 14 residues. Germline V gene lookup returns CDR1 SQVTM and CDR2 ANQGSEA. Here the CDR3 DNA reads TGCAGCGTTAGGGCGGGCAGGGGGGACTATGGCTACACCTTC. Translated, it gives CSVRAGRGDYGYTF. The variable domain in full, completed from reference TRBV29-1 and TRBJ1-2, reads SAVISQKPSRDICQRGTSLTIQCQVDSQVTMMFWYRQQPGQSLTLIATANQGSEATYESGFVIDKFPISRPNLTFSTLTVSNMSPEDSSIYLCSVRAGRGDYGYTFGSGTRLTVV.

The chain employs TRBV7-9 and TRBJ1-4; unclear D gene. Germline assignment: CDR1 SEHNR and CDR2 FQNEAQ (reference sequence). V lost 4 bases and J 5 bases, leaving 11 bases between the germline ends. There are 14 residues in the CDR3. This chain's CDR3 is CASSWNRENEKLFF. As DNA, the CDR3 is TGTGCCAGCAGCTGGAATAGGGAGAATGAAAAACTGTTTTTT. The entire variable domain, with the rest obtained from reference TRBV7-9 and TRBJ1-4, is as follows: DTGVSQNPRHKITKRGQNVTFRCDPISEHNRLYWYRQTLGQGPEFLTYFQNEAQLEKSRLLSDRFSAERPKGSFSTLEIQRTEQGDSAMYLCASSWNRENEKLFFGSGTQLSVL.

The J gene is TRBJ2-3, the V gene TRBV5-1, with a tentative D call TRBD1 (6 bases). The CDR3 is 14 amino acids. V was trimmed by 0 bases and J by 6 bases, leaving 11 bases between them. CDR1 SGHRS and CDR2 YFSETQ come from the germline V gene. CDR3 DNA: TGCGCCAGCAGCTTGGCCGCACAGGGCGATACGCAGTATTTT. Residues: CASSLAAQGDTQYF.